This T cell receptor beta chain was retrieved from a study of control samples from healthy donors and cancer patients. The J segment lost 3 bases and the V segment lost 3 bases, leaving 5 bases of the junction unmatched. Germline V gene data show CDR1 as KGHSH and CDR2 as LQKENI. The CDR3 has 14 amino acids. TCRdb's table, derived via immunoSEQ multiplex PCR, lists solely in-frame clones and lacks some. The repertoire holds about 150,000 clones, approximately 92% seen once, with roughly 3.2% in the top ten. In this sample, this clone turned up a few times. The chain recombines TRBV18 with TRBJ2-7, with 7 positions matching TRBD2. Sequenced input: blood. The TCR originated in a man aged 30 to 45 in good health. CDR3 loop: CASSPTGTNYEQYF. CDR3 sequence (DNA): TGTGCCAGCTCACCGACCGGGACTAACTACGAGCAGTACTTC.